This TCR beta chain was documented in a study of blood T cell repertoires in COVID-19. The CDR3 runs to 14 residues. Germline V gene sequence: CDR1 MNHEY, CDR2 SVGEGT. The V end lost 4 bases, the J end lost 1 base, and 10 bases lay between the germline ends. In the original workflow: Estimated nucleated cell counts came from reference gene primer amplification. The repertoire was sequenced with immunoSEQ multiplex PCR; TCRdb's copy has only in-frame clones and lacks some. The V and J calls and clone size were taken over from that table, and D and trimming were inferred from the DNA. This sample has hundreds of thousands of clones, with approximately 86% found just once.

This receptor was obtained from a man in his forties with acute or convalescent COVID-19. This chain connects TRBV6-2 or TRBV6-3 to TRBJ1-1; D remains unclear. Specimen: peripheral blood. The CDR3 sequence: CASSSRGRNTEAFF. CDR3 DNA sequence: TGTGCCAGCAGTTCACGGGGTAGGAACACTGAAGCTTTCTTT.